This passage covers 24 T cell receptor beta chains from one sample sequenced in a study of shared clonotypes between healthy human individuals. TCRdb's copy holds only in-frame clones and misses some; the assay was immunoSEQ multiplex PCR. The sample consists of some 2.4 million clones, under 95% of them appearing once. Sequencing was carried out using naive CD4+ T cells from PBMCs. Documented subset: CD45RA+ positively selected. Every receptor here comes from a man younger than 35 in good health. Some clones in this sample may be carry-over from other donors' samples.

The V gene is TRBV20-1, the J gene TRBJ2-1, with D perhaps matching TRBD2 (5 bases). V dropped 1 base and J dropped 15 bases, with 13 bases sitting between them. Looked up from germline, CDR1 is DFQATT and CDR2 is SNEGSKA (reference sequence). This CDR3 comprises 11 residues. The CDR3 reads CSARGRAERFF. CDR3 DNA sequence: TGCAGTGCTAGAGGGCGGGCCGAAAGGTTCTTC.

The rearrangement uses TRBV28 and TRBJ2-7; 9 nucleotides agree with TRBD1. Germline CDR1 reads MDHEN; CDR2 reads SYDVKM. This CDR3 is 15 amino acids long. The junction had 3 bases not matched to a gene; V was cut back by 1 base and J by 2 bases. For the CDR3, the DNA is TGTGCCAGCAGTTTATTTCGGGACAGGGCCTACGAGCAGTACTTC. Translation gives CASSLFRDRAYEQYF.

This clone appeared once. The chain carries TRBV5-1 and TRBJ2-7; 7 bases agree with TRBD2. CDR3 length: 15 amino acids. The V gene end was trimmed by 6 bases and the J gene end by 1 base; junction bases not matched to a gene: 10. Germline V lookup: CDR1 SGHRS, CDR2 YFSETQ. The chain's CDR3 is CASNGEGMESYEQYF. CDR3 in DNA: TGCGCCAGCAATGGGGAGGGGATGGAGTCCTACGAGCAGTACTTC. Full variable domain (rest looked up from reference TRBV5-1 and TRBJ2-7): KAGVTQTPRYLIKTRGQQVTLSCSPISGHRSVSWYQQTPGQGLQFLFEYFSETQRNKGNFPGRFSGRQFSNSRSEMNVSTLELGDSALYLCASNGEGMESYEQYFGPGTRLTVT.

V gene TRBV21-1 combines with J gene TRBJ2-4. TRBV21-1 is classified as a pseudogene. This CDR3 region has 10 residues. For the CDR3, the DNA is TGTGCCAGCAGCAAGCCTTCCCCCCCGTTC. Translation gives CASSKPSPPF.

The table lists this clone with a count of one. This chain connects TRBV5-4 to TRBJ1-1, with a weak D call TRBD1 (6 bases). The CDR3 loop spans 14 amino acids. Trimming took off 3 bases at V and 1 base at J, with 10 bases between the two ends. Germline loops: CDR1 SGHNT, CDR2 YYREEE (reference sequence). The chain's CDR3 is CASSSGTSNTEAFF. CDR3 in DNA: TGTGCCAGCAGCTCCGGGACATCGAACACTGAAGCTTTCTTT.

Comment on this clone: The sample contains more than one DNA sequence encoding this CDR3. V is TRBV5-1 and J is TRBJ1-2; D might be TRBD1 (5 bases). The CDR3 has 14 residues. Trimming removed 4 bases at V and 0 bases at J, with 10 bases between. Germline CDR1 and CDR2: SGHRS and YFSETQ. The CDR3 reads CASSPETANYGYTF. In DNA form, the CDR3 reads TGCGCCAGCAGCCCGGAGACAGCTAACTATGGCTACACCTTC.

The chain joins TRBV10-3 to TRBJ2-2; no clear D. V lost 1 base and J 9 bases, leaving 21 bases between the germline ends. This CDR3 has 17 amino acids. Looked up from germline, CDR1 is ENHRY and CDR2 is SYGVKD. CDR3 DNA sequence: TGTGCCATCAGTGAGTTAGCCATCTTCGAACACCGGTGGGAGCTGTTTTTT. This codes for CAISELAIFEHRWELFF.

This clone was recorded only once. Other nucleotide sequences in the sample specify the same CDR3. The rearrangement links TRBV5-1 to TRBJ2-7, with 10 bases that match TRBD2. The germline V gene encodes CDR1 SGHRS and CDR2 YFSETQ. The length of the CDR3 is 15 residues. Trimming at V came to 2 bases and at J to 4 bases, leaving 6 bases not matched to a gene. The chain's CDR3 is CASSLVTSGNYEQYF. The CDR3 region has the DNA TGCGCCAGCAGCTTAGTTACTAGCGGGAATTACGAGCAGTACTTC.

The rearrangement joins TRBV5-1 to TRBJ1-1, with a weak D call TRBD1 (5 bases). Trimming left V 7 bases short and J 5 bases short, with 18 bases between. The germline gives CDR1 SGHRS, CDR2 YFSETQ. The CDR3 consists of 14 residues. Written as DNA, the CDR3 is TGCGCCAGCGGCCCGTCGAGGGGCTGGACTGAAGCTTTCTTT. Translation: CASGPSRGWTEAFF.

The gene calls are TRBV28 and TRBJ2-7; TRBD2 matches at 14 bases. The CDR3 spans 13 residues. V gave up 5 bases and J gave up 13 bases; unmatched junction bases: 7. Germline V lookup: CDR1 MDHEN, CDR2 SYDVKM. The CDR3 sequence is CASSGLAGGTHYF. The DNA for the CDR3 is TGTGCCAGCAGTGGACTAGCGGGAGGTACACACTACTTC.

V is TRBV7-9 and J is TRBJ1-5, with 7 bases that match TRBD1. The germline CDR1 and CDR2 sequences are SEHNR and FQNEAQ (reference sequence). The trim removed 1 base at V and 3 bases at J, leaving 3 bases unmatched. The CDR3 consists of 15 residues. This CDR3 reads CASSLEGQLNQPQHF. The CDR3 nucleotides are TGTGCCAGCAGCTTAGAGGGACAGCTCAATCAGCCCCAGCATTTT. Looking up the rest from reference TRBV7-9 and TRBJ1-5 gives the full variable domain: DTGVSQNPRHKITKRGQNVTFRCDPISEHNRLYWYRQTLGQGPEFLTYFQNEAQLEKSRLLSDRFSAERPKGSFSTLEIQRTEQGDSAMYLCASSLEGQLNQPQHFGDGTRLSIL.

The CDR3 here is CASSSGTSGVRETQYF. DNA of the CDR3: TGTGCCAGCAGTTCCGGGACTAGCGGGGTTCGGGAGACCCAGTACTTC. The chain links TRBV25-1 to TRBJ2-5; 13 bases map to TRBD2. The ends lost 5 bases at V and 5 bases at J; junction bases unmatched: 8. The CDR3 has 16 amino acids. Germline CDR1 MGHDK, CDR2 SYGVNS.

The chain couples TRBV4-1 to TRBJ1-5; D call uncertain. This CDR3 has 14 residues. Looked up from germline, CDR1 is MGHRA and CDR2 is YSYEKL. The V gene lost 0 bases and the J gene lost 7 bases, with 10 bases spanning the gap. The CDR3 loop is CASSQDISIQPQHF. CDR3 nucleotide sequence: TGCGCCAGCAGCCAAGATATTTCAATACAGCCCCAGCATTTT.

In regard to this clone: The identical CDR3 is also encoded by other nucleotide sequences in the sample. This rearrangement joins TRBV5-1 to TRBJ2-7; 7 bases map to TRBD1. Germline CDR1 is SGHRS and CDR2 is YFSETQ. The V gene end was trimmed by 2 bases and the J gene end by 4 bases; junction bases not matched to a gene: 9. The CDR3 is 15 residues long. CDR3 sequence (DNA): TGCGCCAGCAGCTTAGGTGCAGGGGGTCCGTACGAGCAGTACTTC. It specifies CASSLGAGGPYEQYF.

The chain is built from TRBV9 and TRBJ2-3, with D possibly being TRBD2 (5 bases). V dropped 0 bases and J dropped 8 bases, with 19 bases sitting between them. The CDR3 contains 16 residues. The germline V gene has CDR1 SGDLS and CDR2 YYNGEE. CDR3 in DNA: TGTGCCAGCAGCGTAGTTGGCACGGGTATGGGGAGTACGCAGTATTTT. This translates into CASSVVGTGMGSTQYF. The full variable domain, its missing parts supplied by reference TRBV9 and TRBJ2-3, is DSGVTQTPKHLITATGQRVTLRCSPRSGDLSVYWYQQSLDQGLQFLIQYYNGEERAKGNILERFSAQQFPDLHSELNLSSLELGDSALYFCASSVVGTGMGSTQYFGPGTRLTVL.

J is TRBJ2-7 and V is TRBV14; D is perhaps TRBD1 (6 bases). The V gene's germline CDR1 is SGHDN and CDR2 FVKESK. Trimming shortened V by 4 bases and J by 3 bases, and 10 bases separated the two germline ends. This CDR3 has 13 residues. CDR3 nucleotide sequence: TGTGCCAGCAGCCTGGGACACGTCTACGAGCAGTACTTC. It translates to CASSLGHVYEQYF.

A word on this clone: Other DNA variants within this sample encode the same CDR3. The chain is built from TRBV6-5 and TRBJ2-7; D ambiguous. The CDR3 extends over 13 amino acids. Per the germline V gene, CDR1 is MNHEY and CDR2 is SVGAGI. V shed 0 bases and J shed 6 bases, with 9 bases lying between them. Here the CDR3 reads CASSYSPPGEQYF. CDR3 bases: TGTGCCAGCAGTTACTCCCCGCCCGGCGAGCAGTACTTC.

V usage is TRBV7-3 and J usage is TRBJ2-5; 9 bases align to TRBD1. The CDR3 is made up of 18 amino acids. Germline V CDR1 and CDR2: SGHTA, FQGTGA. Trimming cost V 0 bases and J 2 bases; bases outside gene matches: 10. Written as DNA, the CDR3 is TGTGCCAGCAGCTTAACGGGGGCAACAGGGGGCTTACAAGAGACCCAGTACTTC. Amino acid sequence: CASSLTGATGGLQETQYF.

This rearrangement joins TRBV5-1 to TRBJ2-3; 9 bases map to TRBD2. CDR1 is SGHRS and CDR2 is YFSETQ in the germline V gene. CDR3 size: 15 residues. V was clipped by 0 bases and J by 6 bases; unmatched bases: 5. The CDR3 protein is CASSLGLAGSDTQYF. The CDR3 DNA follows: TGCGCCAGCAGCTTGGGGCTAGCGGGATCGGATACGCAGTATTTT.

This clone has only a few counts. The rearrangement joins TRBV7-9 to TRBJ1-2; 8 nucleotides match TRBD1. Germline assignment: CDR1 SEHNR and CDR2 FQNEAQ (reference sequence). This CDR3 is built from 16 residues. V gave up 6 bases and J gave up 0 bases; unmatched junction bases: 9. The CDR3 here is CASRPEVGQANYGYTF. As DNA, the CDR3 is TGTGCCAGCAGACCCGAAGTGGGACAGGCTAACTATGGCTACACCTTC.

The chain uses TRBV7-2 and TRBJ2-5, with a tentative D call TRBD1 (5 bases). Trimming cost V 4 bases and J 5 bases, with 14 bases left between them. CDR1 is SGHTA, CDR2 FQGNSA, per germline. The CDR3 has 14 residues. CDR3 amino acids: CASSSRQKGETQYF. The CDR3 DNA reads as TGTGCCAGCAGCTCTCGACAGAAAGGGGAGACCCAGTACTTC.

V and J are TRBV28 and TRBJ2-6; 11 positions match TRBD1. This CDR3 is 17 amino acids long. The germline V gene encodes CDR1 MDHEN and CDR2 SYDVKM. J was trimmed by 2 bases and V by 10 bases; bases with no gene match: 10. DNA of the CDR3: TGTGCCACCCGGACAGGGGGCTTCCGTGCTGGGGCCAACGTCCTGACTTTC. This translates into CATRTGGFRAGANVLTF.

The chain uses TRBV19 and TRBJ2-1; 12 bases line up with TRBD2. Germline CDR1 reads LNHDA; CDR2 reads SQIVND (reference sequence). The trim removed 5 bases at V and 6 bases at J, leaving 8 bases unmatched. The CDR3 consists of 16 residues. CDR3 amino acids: CASSQRTGLAGNEQFF. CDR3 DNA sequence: TGTGCCAGTAGTCAGCGAACGGGACTAGCGGGCAATGAGCAGTTCTTC.

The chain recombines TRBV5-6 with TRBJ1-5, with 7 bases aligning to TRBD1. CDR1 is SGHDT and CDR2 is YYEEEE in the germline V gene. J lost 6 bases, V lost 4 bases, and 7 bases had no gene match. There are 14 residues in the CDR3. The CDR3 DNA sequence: TGTGCCAGCAGCCCGAACAGGGGAGTTCAGCCCCAGCATTTT. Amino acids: CASSPNRGVQPQHF.